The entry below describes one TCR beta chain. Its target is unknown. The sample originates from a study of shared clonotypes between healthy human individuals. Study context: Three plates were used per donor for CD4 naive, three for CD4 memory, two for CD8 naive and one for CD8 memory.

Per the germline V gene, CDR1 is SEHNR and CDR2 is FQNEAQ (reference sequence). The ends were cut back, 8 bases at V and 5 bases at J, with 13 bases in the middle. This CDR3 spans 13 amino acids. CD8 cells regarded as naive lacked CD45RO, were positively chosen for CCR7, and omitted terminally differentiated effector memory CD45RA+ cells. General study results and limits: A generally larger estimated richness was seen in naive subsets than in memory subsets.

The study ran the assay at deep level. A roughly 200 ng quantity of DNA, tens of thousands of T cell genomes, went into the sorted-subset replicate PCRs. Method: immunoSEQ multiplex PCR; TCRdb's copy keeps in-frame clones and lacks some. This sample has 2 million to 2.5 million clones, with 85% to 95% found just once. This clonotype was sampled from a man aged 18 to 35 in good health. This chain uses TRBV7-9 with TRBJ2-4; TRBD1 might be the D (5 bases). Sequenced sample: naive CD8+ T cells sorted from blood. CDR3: CASARDGQNIQYF. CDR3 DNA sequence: TGTGCCAGCGCCAGGGATGGGCAAAACATTCAGTACTTC.